These 20 T cell receptor beta chains share one sample of origin, sequenced in a study of technical replicates of blood from four donors. Sequencing was performed with immunoSEQ multiplex PCR; in TCRdb, only in-frame clones are kept and a portion is missing. The table includes about 56,000 clones, nearly 95% detected once. The sample was PBMCs. These TCRs come from a human donor in good health. Some clones in this sample may be carry-over from other donors' samples.

The rearrangement uses TRBV4-1 and TRBJ2-5; D ambiguous. CDR3 size: 13 residues. The germline V gene encodes CDR1 MGHRA and CDR2 YSYEKL. V dropped 1 base and J dropped 5 bases, with 8 bases sitting between them. CDR3 in amino acids: CASSQGQRETQYF. CDR3 DNA sequence: TGCGCCAGCAGCCAAGGGCAGAGGGAGACCCAGTACTTC.

The rearrangement joins TRBV4-3 to TRBJ1-2; D not certain. V lost 0 bases and J 8 bases, leaving 16 bases between the germline ends. Germline V lookup: CDR1 LGHNA, CDR2 YSLEER. This CDR3 contains 15 residues. CDR3 sequence (DNA): TGCGCCAGCAGCCAAGATGGCCACCCCTGGGAGGGCTACACCTTC. Translated: CASSQDGHPWEGYTF.

The V call is TRBV11-2, the J call TRBJ1-1; D uncertain. This CDR3 region has 11 residues. The germline V and J ends were trimmed by 8 bases and 5 bases, with 9 bases remaining between them. Per the germline V gene, CDR1 is SGHAT and CDR2 is FQNNGV. Written as DNA, the CDR3 is TGTGCCAGCCGCCTTAGTACTGAAGCTTTCTTT. This sequence encodes CASRLSTEAFF.

The J gene is TRBJ1-4, the V gene TRBV6-1; D is perhaps TRBD1 (5 bases). Trimming took 2 bases from V and 8 from J, leaving 12 bases between them. The CDR3 length is 14 residues. CDR1 is MNHNS, CDR2 SASEGT, per germline. The chain's CDR3 is CASSESGGGEKLFF. DNA of the CDR3: TGTGCCAGCAGTGAATCCGGGGGAGGCGAAAAACTGTTTTTT.

This clone turned up a few times. The V and J genes are TRBV19 and TRBJ2-2, with 7 bases lining up with TRBD1. Germline V gene sequence: CDR1 LNHDA, CDR2 SQIVND (reference sequence). The CDR3 is 14 residues long. V gave up 6 bases and J gave up 5 bases; unmatched junction bases: 6. The CDR3 DNA reads as TGTGCCAGTAGCTCGACAGGGTTGACCGGGGAGCTGTTTTTT. Translating gives CASSSTGLTGELFF.

The J gene is TRBJ2-2, the V gene TRBV7-9; no firm D call. The CDR3 has 14 residues. Germline CDR1 and CDR2: SEHNR and FQNEAQ (reference sequence). V lost 5 bases to trimming and J lost 7 bases, with 14 bases between them. DNA of the CDR3: TGTGCCAGCAGCCTAACCCAACTGGTCGGGGAGCTGTTTTTT. This codes for CASSLTQLVGELFF.

The V and J genes are TRBV5-1 and TRBJ2-1, with D perhaps matching TRBD1 (6 bases). CDR1 is SGHRS, CDR2 YFSETQ, per germline. This CDR3 contains 16 residues. V lost 4 bases and J 8 bases, leaving 22 bases between the germline ends. This CDR3 reads CASSLGQSLGYDEQFF. CDR3 bases: TGCGCCAGCAGCCTAGGACAGTCCTTGGGGTACGATGAGCAGTTCTTC. Full variable domain (outside the CDR3, taken from reference TRBV5-1 and TRBJ2-1): KAGVTQTPRYLIKTRGQQVTLSCSPISGHRSVSWYQQTPGQGLQFLFEYFSETQRNKGNFPGRFSGRQFSNSRSEMNVSTLELGDSALYLCASSLGQSLGYDEQFFGPGTRLTVL.

This sequence joins TRBV28 and TRBJ1-1; no definite D call. Per germline, CDR1 MDHEN and CDR2 SYDVKM. This CDR3 is built from 14 residues. The ends were cut back, 5 bases at V and 8 bases at J, with 18 bases in the middle. CDR3 residues: CASSPLSRDPEAFF. Written as DNA, the CDR3 is TGTGCCAGCAGTCCTCTTTCCCGGGATCCCGAAGCTTTCTTT.

This chain links TRBV11-2 with TRBJ2-3; TRBD2 agrees at 10 bases. The CDR3 has 17 residues. Germline V gene data show CDR1 as SGHAT and CDR2 as FQNNGV. The ends lost 5 bases at V and 2 bases at J; junction bases unmatched: 10. The CDR3 sequence is CASSRTSGRRTTDTQYF. The CDR3 DNA follows: TGTGCCAGCAGCCGGACTAGCGGTCGAAGGACCACAGATACGCAGTATTTT.

The rearrangement uses TRBV5-1 and TRBJ1-6; 10 nucleotides agree with TRBD1. In germline, CDR1 is SGHRS, CDR2 YFSETQ. Trimming took 6 bases from V and 9 from J; bases not matched to a gene: 6. The length of the CDR3 is 14 residues. CDR3 bases: TGCGCCAGCAACTCCGGGACAGGGGCTTCACCCCTCCACTTT. Encoded protein: CASNSGTGASPLHF.

The V and J genes are TRBV6-1 and TRBJ2-2, with D perhaps matching TRBD2 (6 bases). Looked up from germline, CDR1 is MNHNS and CDR2 is SASEGT. V shed 8 bases and J shed 4 bases, with 17 bases lying between them. The CDR3 contains 15 residues. DNA for the CDR3: TGTGCCAGCTTTTTAGCGGCCTTGCCCACCGGGGAGCTGTTTTTT. Translated: CASFLAALPTGELFF.

The chain recombines TRBV9 with TRBJ2-5, with TRBD2 identical over 14 bases. J lost 2 bases, V lost 3 bases, and 3 bases had no gene match. Germline lookup yields CDR1 SGDLS and CDR2 YYNGEE. This CDR3 has 16 residues. CDR3 sequence reads: CASSARLAGGQETQYF. DNA of the CDR3: TGTGCCAGCAGCGCTCGACTAGCGGGAGGGCAAGAGACCCAGTACTTC. The variable domain in full, completed from reference TRBV9 and TRBJ2-5, reads DSGVTQTPKHLITATGQRVTLRCSPRSGDLSVYWYQQSLDQGLQFLIQYYNGEERAKGNILERFSAQQFPDLHSELNLSSLELGDSALYFCASSARLAGGQETQYFGPGTRLLVL.

The chain links TRBV27 to TRBJ2-2; 7 nucleotides match TRBD1. The V and J ends lost 5 bases and 7 bases, in that order; junction bases with no gene match: 13. The CDR3 totals 16 residues. The germline V gene encodes CDR1 MNHEY and CDR2 SMNVEV (reference sequence). CDR3 in DNA: TGTGCCAGCAGTAATCGCATAACAGGGGTTGTCGGGGAGCTGTTTTTT. Translated: CASSNRITGVVGELFF.

This sequence joins TRBV5-6 and TRBJ1-4, with 7 bases lining up with TRBD1. The CDR3 has 14 amino acids. Germline V gene lookup returns CDR1 SGHDT and CDR2 YYEEEE. Losses at the gene ends were 2 bases for V and 6 bases for J; bases not matched to a gene: 4. The CDR3 is CASSLQGFDEKLFF. The CDR3 DNA is TGTGCCAGCAGCTTACAGGGGTTTGATGAAAAACTGTTTTTT. The variable domain in full, completed from reference TRBV5-6 and TRBJ1-4, reads DAGVTQSPTHLIKTRGQQVTLRCSPKSGHDTVSWYQQALGQGPQFIFQYYEEEERQRGNFPDRFSGHQFPNYSSELNVNALLLGDSALYLCASSLQGFDEKLFFGSGTQLSVL.

CDR3 coding DNA: TGCGCCAGCAGCTTGGAGGGGTGGGCGAACACTGAAGCTTTCTTT. Its protein is CASSLEGWANTEAFF. This sequence joins TRBV5-1 and TRBJ1-1; tentative D call: TRBD1 (5 bases). With 0 bases removed from V and 1 base from J, the gap between germline ends came to 10 bases. Per the germline V gene, CDR1 is SGHRS and CDR2 is YFSETQ. The CDR3 is made up of 15 amino acids.

The chain uses TRBV6-5 and TRBJ2-7; 9 bases are shared with TRBD1. CDR1 and CDR2 from the germline V gene are MNHEY and SVGAGI. Trimming took 6 bases from V and 2 from J; bases not matched to a gene: 5. This CDR3 is 14 amino acids long. The CDR3, as DNA: TGTGCCAGCAGCAGGACAGGGGCCCCCTACGAGCAGTACTTC. This translates into CASSRTGAPYEQYF.

The chain has TRBV4-2 and TRBJ2-3, with TRBD2 identical over 9 bases. CDR3 length equals 16 residues. CDR1 and CDR2 (germline): LGHNA, YNFKEQ. With V trimmed by 1 base and J by 4 bases, 6 bases remained unmatched. The CDR3 nucleotides read TGTGCCAGCAGCCAAGTAGGCGGGGGGGCCGCAGATACGCAGTATTTT. As protein: CASSQVGGGAADTQYF.

For the CDR3, the DNA is TGTGCCAGCAGTGAAAACTATGCAATGGGGCAGTACTTC. Its protein is CASSENYAMGQYF. The chain has TRBV2 and TRBJ2-7; no reliable D call. The V gene lost 2 bases and the J gene lost 9 bases, with 14 bases spanning the gap. This CDR3 has 13 residues. Germline values: CDR1 SNHLY, CDR2 FYNNEI.

V usage is TRBV7-9 and J usage is TRBJ1-2; a possible D gene is TRBD1 (6 bases). V gave up 5 bases and J gave up 1 base, with 14 bases separating them. CDR1 is SEHNR, CDR2 FQNEAQ, per germline (reference sequence). This CDR3 has 15 residues. CDR3 protein: CASSPWTASNYGYTF. The CDR3 DNA reads TGTGCCAGCAGCCCTTGGACAGCGAGTAACTATGGCTACACCTTC. The full variable domain, rest sourced from reference TRBV7-9 and TRBJ1-2, is DTGVSQNPRHKITKRGQNVTFRCDPISEHNRLYWYRQTLGQGPEFLTYFQNEAQLEKSRLLSDRFSAERPKGSFSTLEIQRTEQGDSAMYLCASSPWTASNYGYTFGSGTRLTVV.

This chain uses TRBV30 with TRBJ2-3; 7 bases are shared with TRBD1. This CDR3 spans 12 amino acids. Germline loops: CDR1 GTSNPN, CDR2 SVGIG (reference sequence). V gave up 8 bases and J gave up 8 bases; unmatched junction bases: 10. DNA for the CDR3: TGTGCCACGGGAATGGGGGACAGTACGCAGTATTTT. Translation gives CATGMGDSTQYF.